The T cell receptor (beta chain) described here comes from a study of CD8+ T cells in alopecia areata. Across the whole study: Among treated patients, oral tofacitinib was administered at 5 to 10 mg twice daily.

Specimens obtained from alopecia areata patients comprised lesional scalp punch biopsies and peripheral blood. A FACSAria was used to sort CD4+ and CD8+ T cells. These cells came from PBMCs. The germline V gene encodes CDR1 SNHLY and CDR2 FYNNEI. V lost 7 bases and J 2 bases, leaving 8 bases between the germline ends. CDR3 length equals 12 residues. After isolation, RNA underwent reverse transcription to generate cDNA as the sequencing template. Method: immunoSEQ multiplex PCR; TCRdb's copy keeps in-frame clones and lacks some. The sample carries roughly 120,000 clones, around two fifths recorded once. A note on this clone: Its antigen is undetermined.

Overall study findings and caveats: Compared with mice, patients displayed less clear TCR sharing, possibly for HLA-related reasons.

Sequencing input: CD4+ T cells sorted from blood. The genes are TRBV2 and TRBJ2-5, with D unclear. The sequence derives from a human donor with alopecia areata. CDR3 region: CASTQEQETQYF. CDR3 nucleotides: TGTGCCAGCACTCAGGAGCAAGAGACCCAGTACTTC. Together with reference TRBV2 and TRBJ2-5, the CDR3 gives the full variable domain: EPEVTQTPSHQVTQMGQEVILRCVPISNHLYFYWYRQILGQKVEFLVSFYNNEISEKSEIFDDQFSVERPDGSNFTLKIRSTKLEDSAMYFCASTQEQETQYFGPGTRLLVL.